This TCR beta chain was captured in a study of control samples from healthy donors and cancer patients. V gave up 1 base and J gave up 2 bases, with 6 bases separating them. CDR1 MNHNS and CDR2 SASEGT come from the germline V gene. This CDR3 comprises 14 residues. Measured with immunoSEQ multiplex PCR; TCRdb has only the in-frame clones, and not every one. The table lists 100,000 to 150,000 clones, 85% to 95% of them singletons, with roughly 8.6% in the top ten. The specimen was blood. This clonotype originated in a man aged 18 to 30 in good health. The rearrangement joins TRBV6-1 to TRBJ2-1; D not resolved. As DNA, the CDR3 is TGTGCCAGCAGTGAAGTAGTTGCCTACAATGAGCAGTTCTTC. Protein product: CASSEVVAYNEQFF.